Following are 15 T cell receptor beta chains from one sample sequenced in a study of shared clonotypes between healthy human individuals. CD45RO-negative, CCR7-positively selected cells formed the naive CD8 fraction, excluding terminally differentiated effector memory CD45RA+ cells. Some clones are missing from TCRdb's copy, which holds only in-frame ones; the method was immunoSEQ multiplex PCR. The profile shows roughly 2.1 million clones, about 92% of them singletons. The sequenced sample consisted of naive CD8+ T cells from PBMCs. These receptors were obtained from a man between 18 and 29 years old in good health. Some clones in this sample may be carry-over from other donors' samples.

The V call is TRBV9, the J call TRBJ1-1; TRBD1 is a possible D gene (6 bases). CDR3 size: 16 residues. V lost 4 bases to trimming and J lost 0 bases, with 16 bases between them. Germline V lookup: CDR1 SGDLS, CDR2 YYNGEE. Here the CDR3 DNA reads TGTGCCAGCAGCAACTCCCCGGGACACTTGAACACTGAAGCTTTCTTT. Protein: CASSNSPGHLNTEAFF.

The rearrangement uses TRBV28 and TRBJ2-7; 9 bases are a match to TRBD1. This CDR3 is built from 18 residues. CDR1 and CDR2 (germline): MDHEN, SYDVKM. The ends lost 5 bases at V and 4 bases at J; junction bases unmatched: 18. The CDR3 DNA is TGTGCCAGCAGTGCCCCCGGAACAGGGGGCGCTTTTCGGTACGAGCAGTACTTC. It is translated as CASSAPGTGGAFRYEQYF.

The DNA of the CDR3 is TGTGCCAGCAGTCAGGTCCCCAATCAGCCCCAGCATTTT. Protein: CASSQVPNQPQHF. V usage is TRBV27 and J usage is TRBJ1-5; no definite D call. CDR1 MNHEY and CDR2 SMNVEV come from the germline V gene (reference sequence). With 5 bases removed from V and 3 bases from J, the gap between germline ends came to 8 bases. This CDR3 has 13 residues.

The chain carries TRBV28 and TRBJ2-5; 11 bases line up with TRBD2. Trimming at V came to 5 bases and at J to 4 bases, leaving 9 bases not matched to a gene. The CDR3 runs to 16 residues. Germline V lookup: CDR1 MDHEN, CDR2 SYDVKM. CDR3 loop: CASSIDRLAGRETQYF. The CDR3 DNA reads TGTGCCAGCAGTATAGATCGACTAGCGGGACGAGAGACCCAGTACTTC.

This chain links TRBV2 with TRBJ2-1; TRBD1 is a possible D gene (5 bases). Germline assignment: CDR1 SNHLY and CDR2 FYNNEI. Trimming took off 11 bases at V and 3 bases at J, with 17 bases between the two ends. The CDR3 consists of 14 residues. This CDR3 is CARSRTLLYNEQFF. DNA of the CDR3: TGTGCCCGCTCTAGGACACTTCTCTACAATGAGCAGTTCTTC.

This chain links TRBV15 with TRBJ2-7; D gene ambiguous. V lost 0 bases, J lost 0 bases, and 12 bases lay in between. The CDR3 spans 16 residues. Germline-derived CDR1 and CDR2 are LNHNV and YYDKDF (reference sequence). In DNA, the CDR3 is TGTGCCACCAGCAGAGATAGGCGGTCAAGCTCCTACGAGCAGTACTTC. Amino acid sequence: CATSRDRRSSSYEQYF.

CDR3 sequence (DNA): TGCGCCAGCAGCCAAGATATGGGACCCCGTTGGGAAAAACTGTTTTTT. Protein: CASSQDMGPRWEKLFF. This sequence joins TRBV4-3 and TRBJ1-4; D may be TRBD1 (5 bases). The CDR3 loop spans 16 amino acids. The V end was cut by 0 bases, the J end by 8 bases, with 16 bases between. The germline V gene has CDR1 LGHNA and CDR2 YSLEER.

The chain employs TRBV6-6 and TRBJ2-2; D unclear. V lost 7 bases and J 3 bases, leaving 9 bases between the germline ends. The germline gives CDR1 MNHNY, CDR2 SVGAGI (reference sequence). There are 13 residues in the CDR3. CDR3 in amino acids: CASNDWDTGELFF. The DNA of the CDR3 is TGTGCCAGCAACGACTGGGACACCGGGGAGCTGTTTTTT.

The J gene is TRBJ2-3, the V gene TRBV27, with 10 bases fitting TRBD2. CDR3 length: 15 amino acids. V gave up 7 bases and J gave up 2 bases; unmatched junction bases: 6. Germline CDR1 is MNHEY and CDR2 is SMNVEV (reference sequence). The CDR3, as DNA: TGTGCCAGCACGAGGACTAGCGGTCTCACAGATACGCAGTATTTT. Its protein product is CASTRTSGLTDTQYF.

Points on this clone: The same CDR3 can be traced to other DNA sequences in this sample. The rearrangement uses TRBV7-9 and TRBJ2-1; TRBD1 matches at 7 bases. The V segment lost 2 bases and the J segment 8 bases; nucleotides outside the gene matches: 0. Germline loops: CDR1 SEHNR, CDR2 FQNEAQ (reference sequence). This CDR3 has 12 amino acids. This chain's CDR3 is CASSLQGDEQFF. The CDR3 nucleotides read TGTGCCAGCAGCTTACAGGGGGATGAGCAGTTCTTC.

This chain uses TRBV28 with TRBJ1-4; D unresolved. The CDR3 extends over 15 amino acids. V was pared by 4 bases and J by 0 bases, with 9 bases between. Germline V lookup: CDR1 MDHEN, CDR2 SYDVKM. CDR3 residues: CASSSPAATNEKLFF. Written as DNA, the CDR3 is TGTGCCAGCAGTTCCCCGGCCGCAACTAATGAAAAACTGTTTTTT.

The V gene is TRBV4-2, the J gene TRBJ2-5, with 7 nucleotides matching TRBD2. Germline CDR1 reads LGHNA; CDR2 reads YNFKEQ. The CDR3 is made up of 15 amino acids. V shed 0 bases, J shed 3 bases, and the junction held 4 bases outside the gene matches. The CDR3 loop is CASSQEASGKETQYF. CDR3 bases: TGTGCCAGCAGCCAAGAGGCTAGCGGCAAAGAGACCCAGTACTTC.

V is TRBV7-3 and J is TRBJ2-3; the match to TRBD2 covers 14 bases. The length of the CDR3 is 15 residues. Germline values: CDR1 SGHTA, CDR2 FQGTGA. Germline trimming cut 5 bases from V and 6 bases from J; bases unmatched to any gene: 4. The CDR3 spells CASSLGTSGSDTQYF. The CDR3 nucleotides read TGTGCCAGCAGCCTAGGGACTAGCGGGAGCGATACGCAGTATTTT.

With respect to this clone: Other DNA sequences in the same sample also yield this CDR3. The gene calls are TRBV6-1 and TRBJ2-7; D is ambiguous. V lost 0 bases, J lost 0 bases, and 9 bases lay in between. The CDR3 has 15 residues. In germline, CDR1 is MNHNS, CDR2 SASEGT. The CDR3 bases are TGTGCCAGCAGTGAAGCAGGCAGGTCCTCCTACGAGCAGTACTTC. Protein: CASSEAGRSSYEQYF.

The chain has TRBV6-5 and TRBJ2-7; 9 bases fit TRBD2. V was clipped by 0 bases and J by 0 bases; unmatched bases: 3. The CDR3 is 16 amino acids. Germline V gives CDR1 MNHEY, CDR2 SVGAGI. CDR3 in amino acids: CASSYSSSGNSYEQYF. CDR3 nucleotides: TGTGCCAGCAGTTACTCGTCTAGCGGGAACTCCTACGAGCAGTACTTC.